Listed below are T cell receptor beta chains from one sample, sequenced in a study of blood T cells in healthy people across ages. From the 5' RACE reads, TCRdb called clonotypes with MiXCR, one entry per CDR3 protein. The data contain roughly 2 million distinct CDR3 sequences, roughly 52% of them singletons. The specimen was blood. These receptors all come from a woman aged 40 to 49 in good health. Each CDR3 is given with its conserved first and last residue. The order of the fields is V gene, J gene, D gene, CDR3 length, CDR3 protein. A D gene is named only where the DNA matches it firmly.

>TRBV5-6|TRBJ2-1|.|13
CASRSRQANEQFF
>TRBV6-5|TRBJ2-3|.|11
CASGASDTQYF
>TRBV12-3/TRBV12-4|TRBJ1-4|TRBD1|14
CASSKDRGRGKLFF
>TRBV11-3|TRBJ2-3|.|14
CASSLDGTADTQYF
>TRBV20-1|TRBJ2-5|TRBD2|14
CSARGLAGVETQYF
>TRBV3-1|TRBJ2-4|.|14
CASSPEGGENIQYF
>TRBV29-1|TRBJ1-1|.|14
CSGREGVRNTEAFF
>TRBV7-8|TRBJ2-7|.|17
CASSPGLEGIVSYEQYF
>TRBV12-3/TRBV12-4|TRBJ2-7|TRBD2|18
CASSLKRVSGLAVYEQYF
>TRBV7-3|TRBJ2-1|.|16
CASSSAGTSSYNEQFF
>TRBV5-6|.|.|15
CASSQPPGLGYEQYF
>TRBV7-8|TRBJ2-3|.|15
CASSLALVAGDTQYF
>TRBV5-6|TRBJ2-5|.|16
CASSLYSGRGSETQYF
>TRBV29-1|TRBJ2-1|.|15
CSTQWVGSPGRGQFF
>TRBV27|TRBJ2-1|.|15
CASGVAEHSYNEQFF
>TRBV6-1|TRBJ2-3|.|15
CASRLQGNPTDTQYF
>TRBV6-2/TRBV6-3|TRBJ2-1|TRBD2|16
CASRLAGGQAYNEQFF
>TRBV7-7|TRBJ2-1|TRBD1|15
CASSLAGTGDNEQFF
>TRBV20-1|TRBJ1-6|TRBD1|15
CSARNSRQGNSPLHF
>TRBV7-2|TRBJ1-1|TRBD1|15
CASSFEGQGLTEAFF
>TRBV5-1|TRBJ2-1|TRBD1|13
CASSSTGSDEQFF
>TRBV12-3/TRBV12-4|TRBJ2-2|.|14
CASSSNSYTGELFF
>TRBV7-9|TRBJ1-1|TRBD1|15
CASSTTGGAGTEAFF
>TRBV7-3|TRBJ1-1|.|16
CASSPAGGRVNTEAFF
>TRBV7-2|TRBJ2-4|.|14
CASSTRQGRNIQYF
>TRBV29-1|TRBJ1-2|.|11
CSVVQVYGYTF
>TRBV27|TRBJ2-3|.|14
CASSFDRNTDTQYF
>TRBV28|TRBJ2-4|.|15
CASRQGTLAKNIQYF
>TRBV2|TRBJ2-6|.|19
CASSEGAAGLSSGANVLTF
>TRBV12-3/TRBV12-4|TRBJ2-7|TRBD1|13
CASSFQDRGKQYF
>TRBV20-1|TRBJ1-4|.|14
CSAREGGKNEKLFF
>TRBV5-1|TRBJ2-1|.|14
CASSPGISYNEQFF
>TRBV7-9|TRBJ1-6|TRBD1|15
CASSFSGTGDSPPHF
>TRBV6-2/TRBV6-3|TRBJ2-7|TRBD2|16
CASSPAGTSGFYEQYF
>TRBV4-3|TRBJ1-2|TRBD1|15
CASSQGQGWNYGYTF
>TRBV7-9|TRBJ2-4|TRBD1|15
CASGTELVAKNIQYF
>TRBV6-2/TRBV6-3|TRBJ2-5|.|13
CASRDSSQETQYF
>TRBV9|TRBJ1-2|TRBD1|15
CASSVLDREDYGYTF
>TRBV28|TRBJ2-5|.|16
CTSSPPGRVGQETQYF
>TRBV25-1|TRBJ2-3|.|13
CASIEDLTDTQYF